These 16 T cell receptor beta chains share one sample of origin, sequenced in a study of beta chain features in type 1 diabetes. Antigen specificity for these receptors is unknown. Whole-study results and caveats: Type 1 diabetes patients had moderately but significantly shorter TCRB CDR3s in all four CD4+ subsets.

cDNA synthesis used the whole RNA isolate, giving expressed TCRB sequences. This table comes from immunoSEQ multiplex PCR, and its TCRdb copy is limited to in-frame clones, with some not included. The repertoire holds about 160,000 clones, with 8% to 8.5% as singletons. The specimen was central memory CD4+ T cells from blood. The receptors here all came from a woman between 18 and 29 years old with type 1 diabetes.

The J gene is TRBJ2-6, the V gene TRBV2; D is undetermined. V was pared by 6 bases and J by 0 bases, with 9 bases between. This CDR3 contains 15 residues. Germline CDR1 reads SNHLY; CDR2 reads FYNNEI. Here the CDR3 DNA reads TGTGCCAGCAGAACAGACCTCTCTGGGGCCAACGTCCTGACTTTC. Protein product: CASRTDLSGANVLTF.

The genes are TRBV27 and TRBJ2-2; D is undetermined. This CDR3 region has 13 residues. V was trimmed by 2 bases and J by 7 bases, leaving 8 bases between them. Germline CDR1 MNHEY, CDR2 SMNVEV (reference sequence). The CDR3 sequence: CASSLSLSGELFF. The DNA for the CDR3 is TGTGCCAGCAGTTTAAGTCTTAGCGGGGAGCTGTTTTTT.

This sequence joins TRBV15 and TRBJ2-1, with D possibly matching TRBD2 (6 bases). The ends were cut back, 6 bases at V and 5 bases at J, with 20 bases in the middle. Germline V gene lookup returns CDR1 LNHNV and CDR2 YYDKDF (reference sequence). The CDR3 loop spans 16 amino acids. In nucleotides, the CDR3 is TGTGCCACCAGTACGAGAAGCTTAGCGGCCGACAATGAGCAGTTCTTC. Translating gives CATSTRSLAADNEQFF.

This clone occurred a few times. CDR3 in DNA: TGTGCCTGGGATCCGGGACTAGCGGGGCAGCCCGTCGAGCAGTACTTC. Translation: CAWDPGLAGQPVEQYF. V and J are TRBV30 and TRBJ2-7; 13 positions match TRBD2. J was trimmed by 6 bases and V by 5 bases; bases with no gene match: 13. Germline V CDR1 and CDR2: GTSNPN, SVGIG (reference sequence). The CDR3 has 16 residues. Complete variable domain (other parts from reference TRBV30 and TRBJ2-7): SQTIHQWPATLVQPVGSPLSLECTVEGTSNPNLYWYRQAAGRGLQLLFYSVGIGQISSEVPQNLSASRPQDRQFILSSKKLLLSDSGFYLCAWDPGLAGQPVEQYFGPGTRLTVT.

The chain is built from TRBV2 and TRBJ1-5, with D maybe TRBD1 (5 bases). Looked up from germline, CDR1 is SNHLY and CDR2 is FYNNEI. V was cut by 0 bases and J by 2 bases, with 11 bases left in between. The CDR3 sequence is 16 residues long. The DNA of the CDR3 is TGTGCCAGCAGTGAAGCCTGGGGCAGGGGCAATCAGCCCCAGCATTTT. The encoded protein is CASSEAWGRGNQPQHF.

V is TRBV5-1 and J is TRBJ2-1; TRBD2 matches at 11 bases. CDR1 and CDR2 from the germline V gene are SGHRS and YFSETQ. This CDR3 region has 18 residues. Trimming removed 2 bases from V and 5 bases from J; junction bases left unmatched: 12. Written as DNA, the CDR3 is TGCGCCAGCAGCTTAAACCCCAAGACTAGCGGGGTCAACAATGAGCAGTTCTTC. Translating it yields CASSLNPKTSGVNNEQFF.

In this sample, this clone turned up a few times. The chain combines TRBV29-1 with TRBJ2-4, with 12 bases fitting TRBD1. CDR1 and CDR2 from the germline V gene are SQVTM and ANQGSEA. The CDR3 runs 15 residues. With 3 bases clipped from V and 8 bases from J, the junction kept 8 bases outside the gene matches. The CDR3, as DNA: TGCAGCGTTGAGGCCCAGGGACAGGGGGCGGACATTCAGTACTTC. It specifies CSVEAQGQGADIQYF.

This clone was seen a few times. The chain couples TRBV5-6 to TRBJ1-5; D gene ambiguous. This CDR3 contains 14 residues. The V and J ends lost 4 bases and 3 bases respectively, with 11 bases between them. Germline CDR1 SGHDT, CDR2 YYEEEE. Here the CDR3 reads CASSLGLDNQPQHF. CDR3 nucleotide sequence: TGTGCCAGCAGCCTAGGCTTGGACAATCAGCCCCAGCATTTT.

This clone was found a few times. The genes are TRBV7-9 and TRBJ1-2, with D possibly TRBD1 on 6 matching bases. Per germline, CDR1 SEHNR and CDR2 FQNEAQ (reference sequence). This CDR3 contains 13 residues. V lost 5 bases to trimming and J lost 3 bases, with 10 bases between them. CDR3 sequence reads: CASSRWTDYGYTF. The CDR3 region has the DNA TGTGCCAGCAGCCGGTGGACAGACTATGGCTACACCTTC.

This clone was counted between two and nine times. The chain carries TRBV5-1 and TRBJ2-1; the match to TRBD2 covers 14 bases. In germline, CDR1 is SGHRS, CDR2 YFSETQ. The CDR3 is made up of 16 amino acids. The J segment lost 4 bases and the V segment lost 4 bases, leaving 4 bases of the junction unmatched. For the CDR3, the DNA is TGCGCCAGCAGCCCTCGGACTAGCGGGGGGTACAATGAGCAGTTCTTC. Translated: CASSPRTSGGYNEQFF.

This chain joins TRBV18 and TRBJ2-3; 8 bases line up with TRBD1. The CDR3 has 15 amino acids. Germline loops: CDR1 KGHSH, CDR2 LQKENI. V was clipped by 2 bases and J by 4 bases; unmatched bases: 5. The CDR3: CASSPSQGAADTQYF. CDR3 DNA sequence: TGTGCCAGCTCACCATCTCAGGGGGCGGCAGATACGCAGTATTTT.

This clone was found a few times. This CDR3 is CASSYDNPYEQYF. The CDR3 bases are TGTGCCAGTAGTTACGACAATCCCTACGAGCAGTACTTC. The chain has TRBV19 and TRBJ2-7; D not resolved. CDR3 length equals 13 residues. From germline, CDR1 is LNHDA and CDR2 SQIVND (reference sequence). V was shortened by 5 bases and J by 2 bases, with 10 bases between the two germline ends.

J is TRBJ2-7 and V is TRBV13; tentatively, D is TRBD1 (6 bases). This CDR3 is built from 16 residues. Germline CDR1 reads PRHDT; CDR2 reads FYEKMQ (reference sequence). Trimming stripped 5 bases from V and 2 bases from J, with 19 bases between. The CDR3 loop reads CASSQIYVTGPYEQYF. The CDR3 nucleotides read TGTGCCAGCAGCCAAATCTACGTGACAGGACCCTACGAGCAGTACTTC.

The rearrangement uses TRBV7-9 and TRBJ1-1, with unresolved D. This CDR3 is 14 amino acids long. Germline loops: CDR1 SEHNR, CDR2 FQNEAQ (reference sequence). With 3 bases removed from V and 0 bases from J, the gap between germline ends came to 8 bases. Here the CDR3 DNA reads TGTGCCAGCAGCTTGAACGGGTTGAACACTGAAGCTTTCTTT. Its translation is CASSLNGLNTEAFF.

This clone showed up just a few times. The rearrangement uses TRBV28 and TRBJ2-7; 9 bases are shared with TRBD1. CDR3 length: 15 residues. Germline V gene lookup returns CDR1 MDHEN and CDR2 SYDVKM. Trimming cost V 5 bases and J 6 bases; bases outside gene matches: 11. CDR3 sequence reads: CASSGGGQGPREQYF. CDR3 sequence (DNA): TGTGCCAGCAGTGGGGGGGGACAGGGCCCTCGCGAGCAGTACTTC.

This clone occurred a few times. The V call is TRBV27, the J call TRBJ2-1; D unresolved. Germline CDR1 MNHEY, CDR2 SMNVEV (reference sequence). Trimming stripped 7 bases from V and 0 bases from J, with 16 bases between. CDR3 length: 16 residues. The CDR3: CASTFYGGDSYNEQFF. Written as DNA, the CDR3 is TGTGCCAGCACCTTCTATGGCGGCGACTCCTACAATGAGCAGTTCTTC.